The TCR beta chain under discussion was sequenced for a study of vaccination effects on CD4 cells after COVID-19. Across the study: Post-vaccine sample collection fell at a median of 72 days after the second dose. Findings and caveats of the study: Among infection- and vaccine-induced clones, marked clonal contraction occurred late after vaccination.

Sequencing was preceded by expansion of antigen-specific CD4+ T cells with viral peptide pools in the ViraFEST assay. Following an approximately eleven-day culture, CD4+ T cells were purified. It was two doses of either the BNT162b2 or mRNA-1273 vaccine that participants received. They grew over 1.5 million PBMC in each well, adding 10 IU/ml IL-2 and 10 ug/ml peptides. From germline, CDR1 is ENHRY and CDR2 SYGVKD. The CDR3 consists of 14 residues. Germline trimming cut 6 bases from V and 2 bases from J; bases unmatched to any gene: 3. TCRdb's table, derived via immunoSEQ multiplex PCR, lists solely in-frame clones and lacks some. The data contain 75,000 to 100,000 clones, over 75% of them singletons. This clone appeared a single time. Its antigen is undetermined.

The chain links TRBV10-3 to TRBJ1-3; 8 positions agree with TRBD1. The TCR sequence derives from a human donor who received a COVID-19 vaccine. This material consisted of CD4+ T cells from PBMCs cultured with HCoV-OC43 spike peptides, taken after COVID-19 vaccination. Subset given: HCoV-OC43 spike overlapping peptide pool stimulation. CDR3 in DNA: TGTGCCATCAGCTCACAGGGGGCTGGAAACACCATATATTTT. It translates to CAISSQGAGNTIYF.